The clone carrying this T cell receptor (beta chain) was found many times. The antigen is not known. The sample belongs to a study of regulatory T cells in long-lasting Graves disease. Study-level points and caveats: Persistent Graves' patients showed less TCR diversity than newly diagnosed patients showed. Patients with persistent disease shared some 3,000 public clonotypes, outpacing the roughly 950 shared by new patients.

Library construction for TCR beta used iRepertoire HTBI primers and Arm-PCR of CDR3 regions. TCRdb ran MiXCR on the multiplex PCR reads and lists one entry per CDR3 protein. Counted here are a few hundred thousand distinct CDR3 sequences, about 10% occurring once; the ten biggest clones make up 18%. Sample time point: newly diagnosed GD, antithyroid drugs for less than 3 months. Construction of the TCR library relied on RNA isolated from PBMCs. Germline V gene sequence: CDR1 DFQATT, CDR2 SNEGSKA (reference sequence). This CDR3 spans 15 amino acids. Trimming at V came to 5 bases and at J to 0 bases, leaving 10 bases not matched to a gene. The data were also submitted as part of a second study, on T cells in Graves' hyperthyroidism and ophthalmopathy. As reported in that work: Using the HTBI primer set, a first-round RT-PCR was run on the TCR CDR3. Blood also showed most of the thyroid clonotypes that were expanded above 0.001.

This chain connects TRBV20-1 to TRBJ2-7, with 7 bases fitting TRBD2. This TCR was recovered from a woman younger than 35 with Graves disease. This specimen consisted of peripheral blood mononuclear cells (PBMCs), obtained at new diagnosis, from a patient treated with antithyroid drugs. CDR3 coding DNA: TGCAGTGCTCTCGGGGTAGCGGGCCACTCCTACGAGCAGTACTTC. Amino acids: CSALGVAGHSYEQYF.